The 26 T cell receptor beta chains given below trace back to one sample, sequenced in a study of T cells after yellow fever vaccination. TCRdb reprocessed the 5' RACE reads via MiXCR and lists one record per CDR3 protein. Of 610,000 or so distinct CDR3 sequences in the sample, more than 9% were seen once. The sequencing used PBMCs, collected on the day of the yellow fever booster vaccination. These receptors were collected from a man younger than 45 who received the YFV17D yellow fever vaccine.

The CDR3 here is CAISGGQGANQPQHF. CDR3 sequence (DNA): TGTGCCATCAGTGGGGGACAGGGCGCAAATCAGCCCCAGCATTTT. The chain employs TRBV10-3 and TRBJ1-5; 9 positions match TRBD1. The trim removed 4 bases at V and 4 bases at J, leaving 5 bases unmatched. This CDR3 spans 15 amino acids. CDR1 ENHRY and CDR2 SYGVKD come from the germline V gene.

This clonotype was counted at least ten times. The chain joins TRBV7-9 to TRBJ2-1; a weak D match, TRBD2 (6 bases). The germline gives CDR1 SEHNR, CDR2 FQNEAQ (reference sequence). V was clipped by 11 bases and J by 8 bases, with 19 bases between them. The CDR3 is 13 residues long. The CDR3 sequence is CAQGGKGGDEQFF. The DNA for the CDR3 is TGTGCCCAGGGCGGGAAGGGTGGCGATGAGCAGTTCTTC.

This clonotype was observed a handful of times. The chain joins TRBV18 to TRBJ2-5; D may be TRBD2 (6 bases). The ends were cut back, 2 bases at V and 0 bases at J, with 13 bases in the middle. Germline CDR1 reads KGHSH; CDR2 reads LQKENI. This CDR3 region has 16 residues. As DNA, the CDR3 is TGTGCCAGCTCACCAAACCTAGCGACCTACCAAGAGACCCAGTACTTC. Translating it yields CASSPNLATYQETQYF.

This sequence joins TRBV7-9 and TRBJ2-1; TRBD2 aligns across 9 bases. Germline V gene lookup returns CDR1 SEHNR and CDR2 FQNEAQ (reference sequence). The CDR3 sequence is 12 residues long. V lost 3 bases to trimming and J lost 14 bases; unmatched junction nucleotides: 5. CDR3 amino acids: CASSLGAGGEFF. DNA of the CDR3: TGTGCCAGCAGCTTGGGGGCGGGAGGGGAGTTCTTC.

The V and J genes are TRBV15 and TRBJ2-5; TRBD1 might be the D (5 bases). CDR1 LNHNV and CDR2 YYDKDF come from the germline V gene (reference sequence). V lost 1 base, J lost 3 bases, and 12 bases lay in between. This CDR3 is 15 amino acids long. CDR3 DNA: TGTGCCACCAGCAGAGTGGTCAGGGTTGAAGAGACCCAGTACTTC. This codes for CATSRVVRVEETQYF.

The chain combines TRBV7-2 with TRBJ1-6, with D unclear. Germline CDR1 SGHTA, CDR2 FQGNSA. The CDR3 spans 14 residues. The ends were cut back, 5 bases at V and 9 bases at J, with 14 bases in the middle. This CDR3 is CASSHIRDGSPLHF. CDR3 bases: TGTGCCAGCAGCCATATTCGAGACGGTTCACCCCTCCACTTT.

The chain uses TRBV11-2 and TRBJ2-7, with D perhaps assigned TRBD1 or TRBD2 (5 bases each). Germline V gene lookup returns CDR1 SGHAT and CDR2 FQNNGV. V was cut by 5 bases and J by 3 bases, with 14 bases left in between. The CDR3 has 14 residues. The CDR3 here is CASSVQGDYYEQYF. The CDR3 nucleotides read TGTGCCAGCAGCGTCCAGGGAGACTACTACGAGCAGTACTTC.

The table lists this clonotype with a few counts. The chain employs TRBV20-1 and TRBJ2-2, with no clear D. Trimming stripped 0 bases from V and 7 bases from J, with 9 bases between. The CDR3 extends over 13 amino acids. The germline V gene encodes CDR1 DFQATT and CDR2 SNEGSKA (reference sequence). CDR3 sequence (DNA): TGCAGTGCTAGAGATCGGCCTGGCGGGGAGCTGTTTTTT. Translating gives CSARDRPGGELFF.

The chain recombines TRBV3-1 with TRBJ1-1, with a weak D call TRBD1 (5 bases). Germline-derived CDR1 and CDR2 are LGHDT and YNNKEL (reference sequence). With 2 bases removed from V and 5 bases from J, the gap between germline ends came to 12 bases. The CDR3 is 14 amino acids. The DNA of the CDR3 is TGTGCCAGCAGCCAACCAGGGAGAGGGACTGAAGCTTTCTTT. This translates into CASSQPGRGTEAFF.

J is TRBJ2-4 and V is TRBV7-2, with D unclear. CDR3 size: 16 residues. Germline assignment: CDR1 SGHTA and CDR2 FQGNSA. Trimming took 3 bases from V and 0 from J, leaving 12 bases between them. CDR3 nucleotide sequence: TGTGCCAGCAGCTTTCGTGGGAACGTAGCCAAAAACATTCAGTACTTC. Amino acids: CASSFRGNVAKNIQYF.

This clonotype was found a few times. The chain couples TRBV15 to TRBJ2-7; tentatively, D is TRBD1 (5 bases). V gave up 5 bases and J gave up 1 base, with 12 bases separating them. Germline V gene lookup returns CDR1 LNHNV and CDR2 YYDKDF (reference sequence). The CDR3 covers 14 residues. Here the CDR3 reads CATSSYRSSYEQYF. The CDR3 nucleotides read TGTGCCACCAGCTCCTACAGGAGTTCCTACGAGCAGTACTTC.

The chain couples TRBV20-1 to TRBJ2-5, with 9 bases fitting TRBD1. Germline-derived CDR1 and CDR2 are DFQATT and SNEGSKA (reference sequence). The CDR3 has 14 amino acids. Trimming removed 0 bases from V and 5 bases from J; junction bases left unmatched: 4. This CDR3 is CSARENRGLETQYF. In nucleotides, the CDR3 is TGCAGTGCTAGAGAGAACAGGGGGCTGGAGACCCAGTACTTC.

The chain has TRBV5-6 and TRBJ2-7; D gene ambiguous. V was shortened by 0 bases and J by 2 bases, with 9 bases between the two germline ends. CDR1 and CDR2 from the germline V gene are SGHDT and YYEEEE. This CDR3 is 14 amino acids long. CDR3 residues: CASSLVESTYEQYF. The CDR3 DNA sequence: TGTGCCAGCAGCTTGGTTGAGTCTACCTACGAGCAGTACTTC.

This clonotype was observed a few times. The J gene is TRBJ1-6, the V gene TRBV20-1, with D perhaps matching TRBD1 (5 bases). Germline-derived CDR1 and CDR2 are DFQATT and SNEGSKA (reference sequence). This CDR3 has 16 residues. Trimming left V 0 bases short and J 7 bases short, with 16 bases between. The CDR3 DNA reads TGCAGTGCTAGAGAGCTGATGCAGGGCAACAATTCACCCCTCCACTTT. This translates into CSARELMQGNNSPLHF.

The chain joins TRBV3-1 to TRBJ2-2, with 9 bases lining up with TRBD2. Germline V gene data show CDR1 as LGHDT and CDR2 as YNNKEL (reference sequence). Losses at the gene ends were 3 bases for V and 4 bases for J; bases not matched to a gene: 0. The CDR3 covers 14 residues. The chain's CDR3 is CASSQGLATGELFF. CDR3 nucleotide sequence: TGTGCCAGCAGCCAGGGACTAGCCACCGGGGAGCTGTTTTTT.

The chain joins TRBV27 to TRBJ2-3; D not resolved. Trimming took 3 bases from V and 2 from J, leaving 12 bases between them. Per the germline V gene, CDR1 is MNHEY and CDR2 is SMNVEV (reference sequence). The CDR3 sequence is 15 residues long. CDR3 nucleotides: TGTGCCAGCAGTTTTTACCCCCAAACCACAGATACGCAGTATTTT. Residues: CASSFYPQTTDTQYF.

The chain recombines TRBV19 with TRBJ2-1; D not resolved. V dropped 3 bases and J dropped 1 base, with 13 bases sitting between them. The CDR3 spans 16 residues. CDR1 is LNHDA and CDR2 is SQIVND in the germline V gene (reference sequence). The CDR3 coding sequence is TGTGCCAGTAGTATCTACTCGGACCTTTCCTACAATGAGCAGTTCTTC. Residues: CASSIYSDLSYNEQFF.

This CDR3 reads CASSTGLAGNTIYF. The CDR3 coding sequence is TGTGCCAGTAGTACTGGCCTCGCCGGAAACACCATATATTTT. This rearrangement joins TRBV19 to TRBJ1-3; no clear D. Germline V gene sequence: CDR1 LNHDA, CDR2 SQIVND (reference sequence). CDR3 length: 14 residues. V was trimmed by 4 bases and J by 4 bases, leaving 11 bases between them.

This clonotype was observed a few times. The V call is TRBV5-1, the J call TRBJ2-3; the match to TRBD2 covers 14 bases. V lost 0 bases, J lost 9 bases, and 6 bases stayed unmatched. The CDR3 is made up of 16 amino acids. Germline CDR1 and CDR2: SGHRS and YFSETQ. Here the CDR3 DNA reads TGCGCCAGCAGCTTGGAGGGGACTAGCGGGAGAATGACGCAGTATTTT. Amino acids: CASSLEGTSGRMTQYF.

This clonotype has just a few counts. The chain combines TRBV14 with TRBJ2-1, with D tentatively TRBD1 or TRBD2 (6 bases each). Trimming shortened V by 1 base and J by 2 bases, and 21 bases separated the two germline ends. The CDR3 contains 19 residues. In germline, CDR1 is SGHDN, CDR2 FVKESK. The CDR3 region is CASSQGFGQWAGPYNEQFF. The DNA for the CDR3 is TGTGCCAGCAGCCAAGGTTTCGGACAGTGGGCGGGACCCTACAATGAGCAGTTCTTC.

The genes are TRBV20-1 and TRBJ2-5; 8 bases agree with TRBD1. With V trimmed by 8 bases and J by 7 bases, 9 bases remained unmatched. This CDR3 has 12 residues. From germline, CDR1 is DFQATT and CDR2 SNEGSKA (reference sequence). DNA of the CDR3: TGCAGTCCCGGACAGGGAGGAGGGACCCAGTACTTC. This sequence encodes CSPGQGGGTQYF.

This clonotype was seen a few times. The chain carries TRBV25-1 and TRBJ2-6, with TRBD2 as a possible D gene (5 bases). CDR3 size: 16 residues. The germline V gene has CDR1 MGHDK and CDR2 SYGVNS. Trimming left V 6 bases short and J 1 base short, with 13 bases between. Written as DNA, the CDR3 is TGTGCCAGCAGCCGGGGAGAGGGATCTGGGGCCAACGTCCTGACTTTC. Translated: CASSRGEGSGANVLTF.

This clonotype was seen only a few times. V is TRBV11-1 and J is TRBJ2-3, with 10 bases identical to TRBD2. This CDR3 has 18 residues. Germline V gene data show CDR1 as SGHAT and CDR2 as FQDESV (reference sequence). Trimming at V came to 1 base and at J to 4 bases, leaving 11 bases not matched to a gene. This CDR3 reads CASSLGTPSGRASDTQYF. The DNA for the CDR3 is TGTGCCAGCAGCTTAGGAACCCCCAGCGGGAGGGCCTCAGATACGCAGTATTTT.

This clonotype was detected only a few times. The chain combines TRBV5-1 with TRBJ2-1; D is unclear. V lost 4 bases and J lost 5, with 10 bases in between. The CDR3 spans 13 residues. From germline, CDR1 is SGHRS and CDR2 YFSETQ. The CDR3 DNA reads as TGCGCCAGCAGCCCCCAGCTCCACAATGAGCAGTTCTTC. Its protein is CASSPQLHNEQFF.

This clonotype was counted many times. The chain combines TRBV7-2 with TRBJ2-7; no reliable D call. Trimming shortened V by 7 bases and J by 0 bases, and 7 bases separated the two germline ends. Germline assignment: CDR1 SGHTA and CDR2 FQGNSA. The length of the CDR3 is 12 residues. The CDR3 loop is CASTLGSYEQYF. In nucleotides, the CDR3 is TGTGCCAGCACCCTCGGCTCCTACGAGCAGTACTTC. The variable domain in full, with the rest retrieved from reference TRBV7-2 and TRBJ2-7, is GAGVSQSPSNKVTEKGKDVELRCDPISGHTALYWYRQSLGQGLEFLIYFQGNSAPDKSGLPSDRFSAERTGGSVSTLTIQRTQQEDSAVYLCASTLGSYEQYFGPGTRLTVT.

This clonotype was counted at least ten times. The chain employs TRBV4-1 and TRBJ1-1; D is perhaps TRBD1 (5 bases). The CDR3 loop spans 13 amino acids. The germline V and J ends were trimmed by 4 bases and 4 bases, with 10 bases remaining between them. CDR1 is MGHRA and CDR2 is YSYEKL in the germline V gene. This CDR3 reads CASSPLGATEAFF. As DNA, the CDR3 is TGCGCCAGCAGCCCACTAGGGGCCACTGAAGCTTTCTTT.